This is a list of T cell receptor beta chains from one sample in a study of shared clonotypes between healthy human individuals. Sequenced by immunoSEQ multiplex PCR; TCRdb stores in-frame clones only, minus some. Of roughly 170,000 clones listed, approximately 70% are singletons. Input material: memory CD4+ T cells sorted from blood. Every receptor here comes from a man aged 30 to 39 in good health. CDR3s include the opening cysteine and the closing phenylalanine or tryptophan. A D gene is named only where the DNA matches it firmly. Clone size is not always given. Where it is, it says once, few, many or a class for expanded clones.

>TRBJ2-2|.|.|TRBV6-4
TGTGCCAGCAGTGCCAGCTCCGGGACGCTAACCGGGGAGCTGTTTTTT
CASSASSGTLTGELFF
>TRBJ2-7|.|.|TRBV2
TGTGCCAGCAGGAAAACAGGTACGACCTACGAGCAGTACTTC
CASRKTGTTYEQYF
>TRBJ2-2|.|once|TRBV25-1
TGTGCCAGCAGTGAATCTTACAGCACCGGGGAGCTGTTTTTT
CASSESYSTGELFF
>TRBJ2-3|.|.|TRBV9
TGTGCCAGCAGCGAACTAGCAGATACGCAGTATTTT
CASSELADTQYF
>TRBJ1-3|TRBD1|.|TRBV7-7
TGTGCTAGCAGGAAGGCCAACCCGGACAGGAGCTCTGGAAACACCATATATTTT
CASRKANPDRSSGNTIYF
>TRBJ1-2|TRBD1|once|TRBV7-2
TGTGCCAGCAGCTCCTTGAACCGGGACAGGGGATACGGCTACACCTTC
CASSSLNRDRGYGYTF
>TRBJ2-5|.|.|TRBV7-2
TGTGCCAGCAGCACCCGACAGCTAGAGACCCAGTACTTC
CASSTRQLETQYF
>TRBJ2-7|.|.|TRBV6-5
TGTGCCAGCAGTTACTCAAAGGGTTACGAGCAGTACTTC
CASSYSKGYEQYF
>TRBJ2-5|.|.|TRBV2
TGTGCCAGCAGTGTGGGGGCAGTACAAGAGACCCAGTACTTC
CASSVGAVQETQYF
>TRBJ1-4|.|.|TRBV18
TGTGCCAGCTCACCCCGGGACGAACTATTTTTT
CASSPRDELFF
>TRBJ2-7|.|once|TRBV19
TGTGCCAGTCAACAGGGAGGCGAGCAGTACTTC
CASQQGGEQYF
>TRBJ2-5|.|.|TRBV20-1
TGCAGTGCTTGGGACGGGGCAAAAAGGTACTTC
CSAWDGAKRYF
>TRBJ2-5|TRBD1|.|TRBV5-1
TGCGCCAGCAGCCTTCGACCGGGACAGGGGTCCGGGGGGACCCAGTACTTC
CASSLRPGQGSGGTQYF
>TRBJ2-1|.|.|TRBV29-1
TGCAGCGTTGTAGGGGGGATCGGTGCAAATGAGCAGTTCTTC
CSVVGGIGANEQFF
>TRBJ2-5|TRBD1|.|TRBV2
TGTGCCAGCAGTGACAGGGGGCGAGAGACCCAGTACTTC
CASSDRGRETQYF
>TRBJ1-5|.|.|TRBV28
TGTGCCAGCAGTATCAATCAGCCCCAGCATTTT
CASSINQPQHF
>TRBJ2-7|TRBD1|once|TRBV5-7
TGTGCCAGCAGCTTTGGGACAGGGGGCTCCTACGAGCAGTACTTC
CASSFGTGGSYEQYF
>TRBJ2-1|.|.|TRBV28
TGTGCCAGCACCCTTCCCGCCAACAATGAGCAGTTCTTC
CASTLPANNEQFF